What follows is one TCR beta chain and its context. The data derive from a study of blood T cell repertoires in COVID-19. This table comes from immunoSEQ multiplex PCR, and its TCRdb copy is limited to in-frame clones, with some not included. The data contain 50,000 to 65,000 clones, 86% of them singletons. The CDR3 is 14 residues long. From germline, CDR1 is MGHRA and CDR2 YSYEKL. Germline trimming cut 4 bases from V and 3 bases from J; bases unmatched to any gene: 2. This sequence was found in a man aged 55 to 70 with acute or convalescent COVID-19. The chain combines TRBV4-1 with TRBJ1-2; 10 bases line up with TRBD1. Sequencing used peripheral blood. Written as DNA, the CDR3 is TGCGCCAGCAGCCCGGGGACAGGGGACTATGGCTACACCTTC. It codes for CASSPGTGDYGYTF.